This T cell receptor (beta chain) comes out of a study of shared clonotypes between healthy human individuals. Regarding this clone: The antigen is not known.

CD45RO-negative, CCR7-positively selected cells formed the naive CD8 fraction, excluding terminally differentiated effector memory CD45RA+ cells. TCRdb's table, derived via immunoSEQ multiplex PCR, lists solely in-frame clones and lacks some. The sample carries about 2.1 million clones, about 92% recorded once. The germline gives CDR1 LGHNA, CDR2 YSLEER. The V end was cut by 4 bases, the J end by 0 bases, with 15 bases between. The CDR3 spans 16 residues. Whole-study findings and limits: Tissue TCR repertoires likely differ from these blood-only repertoires.

The V and J genes are TRBV4-3 and TRBJ1-2; no clear D. The origin of this receptor is a man younger than 35 in good health. Some clones in this sample may be carry-over from other donors' samples. Material for sequencing was naive CD8+ T cells from PBMCs. CDR3 DNA: TGCGCCAGCAGCCTCGGGAAGACAAGTTCTAACTATGGCTACACCTTC. This encodes CASSLGKTSSNYGYTF.